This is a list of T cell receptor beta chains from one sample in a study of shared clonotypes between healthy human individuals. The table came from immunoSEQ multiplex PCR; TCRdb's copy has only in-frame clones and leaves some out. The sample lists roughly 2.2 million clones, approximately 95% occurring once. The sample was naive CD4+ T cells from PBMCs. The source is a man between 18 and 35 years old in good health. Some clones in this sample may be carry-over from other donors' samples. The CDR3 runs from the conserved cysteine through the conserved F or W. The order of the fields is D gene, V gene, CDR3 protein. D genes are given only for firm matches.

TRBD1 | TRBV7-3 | CASSPGGQTYEQYF
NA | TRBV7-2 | CASSLRSAAVVSPYNEQFF
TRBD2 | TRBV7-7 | CASTRAGGETQYF
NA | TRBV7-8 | CASSVSLWRDQSYEQYF
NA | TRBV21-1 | CASSKDRDRGVNEQFF
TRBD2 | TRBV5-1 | CASLDLSGRGGEQFF
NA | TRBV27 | CASSSATYEQYF
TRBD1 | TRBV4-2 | CASSPPGTGASTLAQYF
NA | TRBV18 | CASSPQRYTGELFF
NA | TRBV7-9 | CASSLGASGTDTQYF
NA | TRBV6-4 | CASSDSGRSDTQYF
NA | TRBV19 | CASNMGRDTAEKLFF
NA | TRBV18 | CASSDLQGLVYGLNYGYTF
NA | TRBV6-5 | CASSRESEAFF
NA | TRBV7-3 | CASSLTVTGELFF
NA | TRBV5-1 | CASSLAGDSYEQYF
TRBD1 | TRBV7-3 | CASSLRGDRGPDTQYF
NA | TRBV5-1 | CASSLTGSTEAFF
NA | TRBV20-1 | CSARAYEQYF
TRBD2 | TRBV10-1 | CASSEPGLAGIHF
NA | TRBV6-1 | CAIPDRRYNEQFF
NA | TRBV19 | CASTRPSPTMNTEAFF
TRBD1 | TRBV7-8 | CASTLDRWDYGYTF
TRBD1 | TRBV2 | CASSGGQGSYEQYF
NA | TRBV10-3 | CAISERGSPGLGEQYF
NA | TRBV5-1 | CASSFLGAGEQYF
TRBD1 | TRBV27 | CASSLSVRTGNYGYTF
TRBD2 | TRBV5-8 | CASQELAGNYEQYF
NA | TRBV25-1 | CASSPVGSQYF
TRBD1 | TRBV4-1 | CASSQDRYDRGQNQPQHF
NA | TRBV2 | CASTPDSNQPQHF
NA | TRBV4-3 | CASSSREDYGYTF
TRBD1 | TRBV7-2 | CASSQEQGATYEQYF
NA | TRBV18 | CASSVGLVANTGELFF
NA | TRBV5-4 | CASSFLVRNQDEQFF
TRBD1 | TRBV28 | CASSLWTGNTEAFF
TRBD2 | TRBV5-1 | CASSLVAGSSYNEQFF
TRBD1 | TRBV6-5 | CASSYRGQGRNIQYF
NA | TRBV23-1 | CASSHPHFGDNEQFF